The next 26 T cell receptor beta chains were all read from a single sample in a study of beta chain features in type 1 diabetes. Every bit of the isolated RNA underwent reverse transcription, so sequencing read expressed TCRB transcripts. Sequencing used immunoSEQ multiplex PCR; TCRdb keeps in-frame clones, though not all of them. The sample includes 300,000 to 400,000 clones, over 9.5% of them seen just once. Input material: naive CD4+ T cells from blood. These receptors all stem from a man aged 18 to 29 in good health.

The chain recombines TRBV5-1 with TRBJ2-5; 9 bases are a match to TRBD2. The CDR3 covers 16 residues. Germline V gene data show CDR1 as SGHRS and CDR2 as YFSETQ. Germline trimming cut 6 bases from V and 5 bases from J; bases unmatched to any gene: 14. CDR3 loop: CASTVQAGGGDETQYF. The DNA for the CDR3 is TGCGCCAGCACCGTCCAAGCGGGGGGAGGAGATGAGACCCAGTACTTC. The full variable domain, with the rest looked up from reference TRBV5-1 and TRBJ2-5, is KAGVTQTPRYLIKTRGQQVTLSCSPISGHRSVSWYQQTPGQGLQFLFEYFSETQRNKGNFPGRFSGRQFSNSRSEMNVSTLELGDSALYLCASTVQAGGGDETQYFGPGTRLLVL.

DNA of the CDR3: TGCAGCGTTGAAGATAACGGGGGTTATGGAAACACCATATATTTT. Amino acid sequence: CSVEDNGGYGNTIYF. V and J are TRBV29-1 and TRBJ1-3; D possibly corresponds to TRBD1 (5 bases). The CDR3 has 15 residues. Germline V gives CDR1 SQVTM, CDR2 ANQGSEA. The ends were cut back, 0 bases at V and 3 bases at J, with 12 bases in the middle. The full variable domain, with the rest looked up from reference TRBV29-1 and TRBJ1-3, is SAVISQKPSRDICQRGTSLTIQCQVDSQVTMMFWYRQQPGQSLTLIATANQGSEATYESGFVIDKFPISRPNLTFSTLTVSNMSPEDSSIYLCSVEDNGGYGNTIYFGEGSWLTVV.

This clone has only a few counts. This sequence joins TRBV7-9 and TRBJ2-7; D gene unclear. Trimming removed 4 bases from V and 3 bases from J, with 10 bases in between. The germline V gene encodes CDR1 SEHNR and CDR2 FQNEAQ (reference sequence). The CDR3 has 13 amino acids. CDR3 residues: CASSSDLGYEQYF. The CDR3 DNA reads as TGTGCCAGCAGCTCCGACTTGGGCTACGAGCAGTACTTC.

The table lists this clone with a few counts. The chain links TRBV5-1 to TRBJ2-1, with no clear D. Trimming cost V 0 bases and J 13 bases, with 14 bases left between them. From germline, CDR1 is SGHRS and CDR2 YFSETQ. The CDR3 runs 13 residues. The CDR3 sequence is CASSLGPENGQFF. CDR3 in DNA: TGCGCCAGCAGCTTGGGGCCTGAAAATGGCCAGTTCTTC.

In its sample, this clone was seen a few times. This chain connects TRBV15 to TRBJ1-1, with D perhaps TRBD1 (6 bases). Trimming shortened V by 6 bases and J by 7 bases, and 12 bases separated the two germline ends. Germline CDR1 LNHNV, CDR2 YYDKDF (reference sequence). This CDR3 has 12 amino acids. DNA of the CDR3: TGTGCCACCAGGGACAGAGTAAGTGAAGCTTTCTTT. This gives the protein CATRDRVSEAFF.

This chain's CDR3 is CASSLGRGLYEQYF. In DNA, the CDR3 is TGCGCCAGCAGCTTGGGCAGGGGGTTGTACGAGCAGTACTTC. The rearrangement uses TRBV5-1 and TRBJ2-7; 7 bases match TRBD1. Germline values: CDR1 SGHRS, CDR2 YFSETQ. The trim removed 0 bases at V and 4 bases at J, leaving 4 bases unmatched. The CDR3 has 14 residues.

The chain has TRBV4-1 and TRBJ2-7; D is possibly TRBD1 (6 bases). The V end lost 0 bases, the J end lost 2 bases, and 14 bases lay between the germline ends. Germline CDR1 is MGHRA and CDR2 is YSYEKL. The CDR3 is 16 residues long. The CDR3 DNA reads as TGCGCCAGCAGCCAAGATCCAGGGGCGTCTGCCTACGAGCAGTACTTC. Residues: CASSQDPGASAYEQYF.

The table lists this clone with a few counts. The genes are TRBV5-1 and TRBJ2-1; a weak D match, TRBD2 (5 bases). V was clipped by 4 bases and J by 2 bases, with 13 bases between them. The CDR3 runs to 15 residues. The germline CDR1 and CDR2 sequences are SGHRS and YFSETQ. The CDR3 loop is CASSPQSGTYNEQFF. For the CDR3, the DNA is TGCGCCAGCAGCCCCCAGAGCGGAACCTACAATGAGCAGTTCTTC.

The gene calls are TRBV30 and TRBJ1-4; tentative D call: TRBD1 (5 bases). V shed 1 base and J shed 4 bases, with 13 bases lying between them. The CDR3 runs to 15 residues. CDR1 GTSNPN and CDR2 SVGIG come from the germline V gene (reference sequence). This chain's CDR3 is CAWSGGGRINEKLFF. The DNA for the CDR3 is TGTGCCTGGAGTGGGGGCGGCCGAATTAATGAAAAACTGTTTTTT.

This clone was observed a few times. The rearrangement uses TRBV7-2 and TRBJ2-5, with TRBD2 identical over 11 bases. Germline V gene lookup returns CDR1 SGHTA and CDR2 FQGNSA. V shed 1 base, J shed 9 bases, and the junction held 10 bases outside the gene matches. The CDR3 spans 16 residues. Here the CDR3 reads CASSLVTSGGPRAQYF. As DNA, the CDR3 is TGTGCCAGCAGCTTAGTTACTAGCGGGGGACCACGGGCCCAGTACTTC.

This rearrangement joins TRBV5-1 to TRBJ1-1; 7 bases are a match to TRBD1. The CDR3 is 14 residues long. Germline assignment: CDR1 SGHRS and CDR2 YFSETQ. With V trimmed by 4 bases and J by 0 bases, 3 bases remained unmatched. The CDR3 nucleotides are TGCGCCAGCAGCCTGGACAGGTTGAACACTGAAGCTTTCTTT. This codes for CASSLDRLNTEAFF.

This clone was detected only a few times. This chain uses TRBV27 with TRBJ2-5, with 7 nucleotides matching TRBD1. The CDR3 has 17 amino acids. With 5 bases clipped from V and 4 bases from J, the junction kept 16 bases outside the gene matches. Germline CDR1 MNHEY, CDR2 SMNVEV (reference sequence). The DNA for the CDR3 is TGTGCCAGCAGTCCTAAGTCGACGTGGTACAGGGGAGAGACCCAGTACTTC. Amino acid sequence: CASSPKSTWYRGETQYF.

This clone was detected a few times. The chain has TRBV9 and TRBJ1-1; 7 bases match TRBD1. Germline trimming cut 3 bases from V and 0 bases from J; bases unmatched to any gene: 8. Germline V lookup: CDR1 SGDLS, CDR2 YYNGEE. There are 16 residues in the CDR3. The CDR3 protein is CASSARTGPMNTEAFF. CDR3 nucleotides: TGTGCCAGCAGCGCAAGGACAGGCCCCATGAACACTGAAGCTTTCTTT.

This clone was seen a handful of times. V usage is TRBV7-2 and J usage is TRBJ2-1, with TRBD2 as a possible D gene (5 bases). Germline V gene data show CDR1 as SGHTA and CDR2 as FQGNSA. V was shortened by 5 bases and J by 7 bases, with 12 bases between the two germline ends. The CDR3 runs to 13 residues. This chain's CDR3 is CASSPGVWNEQFF. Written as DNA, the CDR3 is TGTGCCAGCAGCCCCGGGGTGTGGAATGAGCAGTTCTTC.

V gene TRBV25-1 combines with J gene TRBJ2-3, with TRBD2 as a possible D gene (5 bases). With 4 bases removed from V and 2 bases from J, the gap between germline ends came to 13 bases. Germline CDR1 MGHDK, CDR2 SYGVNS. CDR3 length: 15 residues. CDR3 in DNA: TGTGCCAGCAGTGGGGGTAGCGCCTTCACAGATACGCAGTATTTT. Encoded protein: CASSGGSAFTDTQYF.

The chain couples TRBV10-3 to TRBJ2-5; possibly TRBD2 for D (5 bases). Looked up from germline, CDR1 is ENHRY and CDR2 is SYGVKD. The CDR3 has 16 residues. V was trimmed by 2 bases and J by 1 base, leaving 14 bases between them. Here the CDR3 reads CAISEPTGRGQETQYF. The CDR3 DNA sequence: TGTGCCATCAGTGAGCCGACTGGACGGGGCCAAGAGACCCAGTACTTC.

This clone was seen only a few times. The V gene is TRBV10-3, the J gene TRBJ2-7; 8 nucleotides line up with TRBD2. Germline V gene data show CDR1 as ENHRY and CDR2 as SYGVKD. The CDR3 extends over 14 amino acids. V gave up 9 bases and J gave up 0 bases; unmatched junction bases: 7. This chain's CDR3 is CAIGWREDSYEQYF. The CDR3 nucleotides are TGTGCCATTGGCTGGCGGGAGGACTCCTACGAGCAGTACTTC.

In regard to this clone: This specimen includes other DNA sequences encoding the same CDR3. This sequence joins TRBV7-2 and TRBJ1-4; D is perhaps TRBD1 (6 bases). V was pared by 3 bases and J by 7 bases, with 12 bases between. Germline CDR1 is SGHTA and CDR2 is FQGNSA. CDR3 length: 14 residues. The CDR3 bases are TGTGCCAGCAGCTTGGGGGGGCTGGGTGAAAAACTGTTTTTT. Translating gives CASSLGGLGEKLFF.

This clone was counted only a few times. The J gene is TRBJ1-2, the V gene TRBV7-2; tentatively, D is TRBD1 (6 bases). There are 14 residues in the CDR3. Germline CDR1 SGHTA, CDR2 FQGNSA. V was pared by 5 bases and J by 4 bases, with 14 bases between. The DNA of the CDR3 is TGTGCCAGCAGCGCCTCTACAGGGATCTATGGCTACACCTTC. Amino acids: CASSASTGIYGYTF. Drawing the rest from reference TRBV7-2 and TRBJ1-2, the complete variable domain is GAGVSQSPSNKVTEKGKDVELRCDPISGHTALYWYRQSLGQGLEFLIYFQGNSAPDKSGLPSDRFSAERTGGSVSTLTIQRTQQEDSAVYLCASSASTGIYGYTFGSGTRLTVV.

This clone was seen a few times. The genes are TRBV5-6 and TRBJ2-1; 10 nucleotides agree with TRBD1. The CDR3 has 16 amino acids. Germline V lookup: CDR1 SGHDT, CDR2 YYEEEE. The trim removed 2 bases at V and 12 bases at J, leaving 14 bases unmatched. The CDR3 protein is CASSFLQTGGGKGQFF. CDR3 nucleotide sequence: TGTGCCAGCAGCTTCCTTCAGACAGGGGGCGGGAAGGGGCAGTTCTTC.

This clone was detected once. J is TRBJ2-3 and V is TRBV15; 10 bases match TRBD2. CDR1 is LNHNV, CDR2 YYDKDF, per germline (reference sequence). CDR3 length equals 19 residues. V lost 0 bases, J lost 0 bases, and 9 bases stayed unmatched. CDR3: CATSRDLSGGATSTDTQYF. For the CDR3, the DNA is TGTGCCACCAGCAGAGATCTAAGCGGGGGGGCTACTAGCACAGATACGCAGTATTTT.

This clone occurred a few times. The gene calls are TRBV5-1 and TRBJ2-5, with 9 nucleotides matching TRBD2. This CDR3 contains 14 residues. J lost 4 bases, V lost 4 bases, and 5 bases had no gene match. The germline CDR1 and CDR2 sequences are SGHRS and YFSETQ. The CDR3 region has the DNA TGCGCCAGCAGCATGACTAGCGGCCCAGAGACCCAGTACTTC. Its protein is CASSMTSGPETQYF.

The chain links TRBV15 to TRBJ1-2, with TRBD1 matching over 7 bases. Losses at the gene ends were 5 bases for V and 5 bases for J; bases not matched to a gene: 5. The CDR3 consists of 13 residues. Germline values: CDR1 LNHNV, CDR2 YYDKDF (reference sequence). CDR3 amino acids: CATSAYRGYGYTF. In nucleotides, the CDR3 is TGTGCCACCAGCGCATACAGGGGATATGGCTACACCTTC.

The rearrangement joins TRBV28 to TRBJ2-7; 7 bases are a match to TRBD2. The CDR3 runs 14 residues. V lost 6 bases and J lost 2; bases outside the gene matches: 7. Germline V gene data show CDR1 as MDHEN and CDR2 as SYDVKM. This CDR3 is CASRSAGVPYEQYF. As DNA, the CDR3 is TGTGCCAGCAGAAGTGCGGGGGTCCCCTACGAGCAGTACTTC.

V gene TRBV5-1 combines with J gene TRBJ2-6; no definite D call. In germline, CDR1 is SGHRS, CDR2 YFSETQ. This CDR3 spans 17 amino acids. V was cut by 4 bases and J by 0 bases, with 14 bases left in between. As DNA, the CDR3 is TGCGCCAGCAGCCCCCTCAACACTACCTCTGGGGCCAACGTCCTGACTTTC. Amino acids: CASSPLNTTSGANVLTF.

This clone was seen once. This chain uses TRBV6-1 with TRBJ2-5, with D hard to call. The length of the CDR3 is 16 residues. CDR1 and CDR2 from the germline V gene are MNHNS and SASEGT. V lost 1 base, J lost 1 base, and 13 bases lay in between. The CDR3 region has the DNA TGTGCCAGCAGTGAAGGACTTAGTGGCAGCCAAGAGACCCAGTACTTC. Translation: CASSEGLSGSQETQYF.